This TCR beta chain was documented in a study of radiation and T cells in renal cell carcinoma. Findings of the study overall: Without pretreatment biopsies, baseline tumor clonotype presence was undetermined.

This clone was counted a single time. Its antigen is as yet unknown. In germline, CDR1 is SGDLS, CDR2 YYNGEE. V was pared by 0 bases and J by 2 bases, with 11 bases between. The CDR3 runs to 15 residues. The time point: baseline pretreatment blood. Treatment denoted: 15 Gy SBRT to primary tumor, nephrectomy 4 weeks later. The tumor was a clear cell renal cell carcinoma. Assay used: immunoSEQ multiplex PCR; TCRdb lists only in-frame clones, some missing. There are over 120,000 clones in the sample; nearly 90% occur only once, and approximately 12% lies in the top ten. The gene calls are TRBV9 and TRBJ1-1; D gene uncertain. This TCR was sampled from a woman between 45 and 65 years old with renal cell carcinoma. The source material was blood, sampled from a patient whose treatment included radiotherapy and nephrectomy. This CDR3 reads CASSVDSYGNTEAFF. In DNA form, the CDR3 reads TGTGCCAGCAGCGTAGATTCGTACGGTAACACTGAAGCTTTCTTT.